The 2 T cell receptor beta chains reported below all come from one sample, sequenced in a study of radiotherapy plus CTLA-4 blockade in lung cancer. TCRdb's table, derived via immunoSEQ multiplex PCR, lists solely in-frame clones and lacks some. Of 70,000 to 95,000 clones listed, over 75% are singletons. The sample was peripheral blood, taken from a patient treated with radiotherapy plus ipilimumab. These receptors all stem from a human donor with non-small cell lung cancer that progressed on radiotherapy plus ipilimumab.

This chain connects TRBV7-6 to TRBJ2-3; 10 bases agree with TRBD2. This CDR3 has 16 amino acids. Germline V gene sequence: CDR1 SGHVS, CDR2 FNYEAQ. V lost 2 bases to trimming and J lost 5 bases; unmatched junction nucleotides: 7. CDR3 DNA sequence: TGTGCCAGCAGCTTAAGAAGCGGGGGGGGTGGAGATACGCAGTATTTT. As protein: CASSLRSGGGGDTQYF.

The gene calls are TRBV11-3 and TRBJ1-1, with D uncertain. Germline V gene data show CDR1 as SGHNT and CDR2 as YENEEA. Trimming removed 5 bases from V and 7 bases from J, with 11 bases in between. The CDR3 loop spans 12 amino acids. The CDR3 reads CASSKTPLEAFF. The CDR3 DNA reads as TGTGCCAGCAGCAAGACACCCCTTGAAGCTTTCTTT.